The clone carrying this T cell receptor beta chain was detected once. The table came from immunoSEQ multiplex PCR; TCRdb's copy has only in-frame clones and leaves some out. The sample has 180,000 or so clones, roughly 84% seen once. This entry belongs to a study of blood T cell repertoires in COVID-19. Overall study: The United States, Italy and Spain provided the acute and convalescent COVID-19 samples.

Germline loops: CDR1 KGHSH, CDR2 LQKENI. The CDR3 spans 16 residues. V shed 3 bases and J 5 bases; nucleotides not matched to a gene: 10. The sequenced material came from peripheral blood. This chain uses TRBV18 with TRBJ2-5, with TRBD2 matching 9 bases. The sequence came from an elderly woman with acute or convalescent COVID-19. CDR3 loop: CASSPRTSEGLETQYF. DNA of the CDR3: TGTGCCAGCTCACCGAGGACTAGCGAAGGCTTGGAGACCCAGTACTTC.